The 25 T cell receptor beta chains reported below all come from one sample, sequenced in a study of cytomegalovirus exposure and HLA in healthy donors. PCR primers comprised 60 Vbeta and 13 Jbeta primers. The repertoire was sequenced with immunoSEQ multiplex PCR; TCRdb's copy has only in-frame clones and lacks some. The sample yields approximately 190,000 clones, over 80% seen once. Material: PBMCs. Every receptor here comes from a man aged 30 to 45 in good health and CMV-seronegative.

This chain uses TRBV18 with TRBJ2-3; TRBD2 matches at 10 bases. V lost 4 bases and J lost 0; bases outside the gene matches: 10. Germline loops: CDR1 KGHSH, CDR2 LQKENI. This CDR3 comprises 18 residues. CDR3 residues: CASSLSPAGGISTDTQYF. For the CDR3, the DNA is TGTGCCAGCTCACTAAGCCCAGCGGGAGGGATAAGCACAGATACGCAGTATTTT.

CDR3 in amino acids: CASSLQPNQPQHF. CDR3 DNA: TGCGCCAGCAGCCTACAGCCAAATCAGCCCCAGCATTTT. The chain has TRBV4-1 and TRBJ1-5; D gene unclear. V shed 4 bases and J shed 4 bases, with 8 bases lying between them. This CDR3 contains 13 residues. Germline V gene sequence: CDR1 MGHRA, CDR2 YSYEKL.

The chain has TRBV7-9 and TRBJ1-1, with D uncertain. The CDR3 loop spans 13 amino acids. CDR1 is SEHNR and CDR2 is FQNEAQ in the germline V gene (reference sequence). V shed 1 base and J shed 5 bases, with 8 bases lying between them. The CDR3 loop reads CASSLGGETEAFF. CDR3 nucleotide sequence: TGTGCCAGCAGCTTAGGCGGGGAAACTGAAGCTTTCTTT.

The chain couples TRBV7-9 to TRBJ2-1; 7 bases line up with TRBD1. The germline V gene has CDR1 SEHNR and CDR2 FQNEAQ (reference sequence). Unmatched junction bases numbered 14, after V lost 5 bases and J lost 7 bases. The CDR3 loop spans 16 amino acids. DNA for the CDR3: TGTGCCAGCAGCGCTAATACAGGGGTTGGGGCTAATGAGCAGTTCTTC. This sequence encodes CASSANTGVGANEQFF.

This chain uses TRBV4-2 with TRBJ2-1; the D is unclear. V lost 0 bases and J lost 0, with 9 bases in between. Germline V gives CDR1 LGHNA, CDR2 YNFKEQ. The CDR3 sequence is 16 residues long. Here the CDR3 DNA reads TGTGCCAGCAGCCAAGACCCGAGCACCTCCTACAATGAGCAGTTCTTC. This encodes CASSQDPSTSYNEQFF.

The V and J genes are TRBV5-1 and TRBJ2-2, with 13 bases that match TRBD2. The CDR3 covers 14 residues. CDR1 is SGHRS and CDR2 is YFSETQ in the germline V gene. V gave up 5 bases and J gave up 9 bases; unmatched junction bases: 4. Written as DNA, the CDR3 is TGCGCCAGCAGGCGGACTAGCGGGGGTTGGGAGCTGTTTTTT. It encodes CASRRTSGGWELFF.

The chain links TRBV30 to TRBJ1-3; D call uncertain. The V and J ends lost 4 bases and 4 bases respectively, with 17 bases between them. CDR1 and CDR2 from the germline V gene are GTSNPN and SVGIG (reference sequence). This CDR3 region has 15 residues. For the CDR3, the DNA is TGTGCCTGGACTCCCGGGGTGCCTACAGGAAACACCATATATTTT. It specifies CAWTPGVPTGNTIYF.

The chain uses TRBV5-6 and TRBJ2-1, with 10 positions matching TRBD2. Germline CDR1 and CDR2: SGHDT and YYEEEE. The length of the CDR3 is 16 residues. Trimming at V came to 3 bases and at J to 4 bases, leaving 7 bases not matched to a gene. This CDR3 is CASSWNSGGLYNEQFF. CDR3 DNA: TGTGCCAGCAGCTGGAATAGCGGGGGGCTTTACAATGAGCAGTTCTTC.

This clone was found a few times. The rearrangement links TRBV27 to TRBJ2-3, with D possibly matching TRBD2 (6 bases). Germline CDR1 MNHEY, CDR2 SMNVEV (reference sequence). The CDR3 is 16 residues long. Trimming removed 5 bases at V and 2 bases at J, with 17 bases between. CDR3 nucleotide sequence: TGTGCCAGCAGTAAAAGACTCCGGGGGAACACAGATACGCAGTATTTT. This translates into CASSKRLRGNTDTQYF.

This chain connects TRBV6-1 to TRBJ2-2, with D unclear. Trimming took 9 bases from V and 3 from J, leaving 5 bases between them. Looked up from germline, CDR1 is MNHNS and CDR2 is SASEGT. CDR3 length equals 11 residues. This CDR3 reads CASRDTGELFF. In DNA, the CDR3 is TGTGCCAGTCGAGACACCGGGGAGCTGTTTTTT.

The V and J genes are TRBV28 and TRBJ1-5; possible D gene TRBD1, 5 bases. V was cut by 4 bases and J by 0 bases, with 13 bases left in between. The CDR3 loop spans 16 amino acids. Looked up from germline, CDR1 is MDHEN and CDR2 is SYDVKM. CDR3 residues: CASSSGHQYSNQPQHF. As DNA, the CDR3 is TGTGCCAGCAGTTCCGGACACCAATATAGCAATCAGCCCCAGCATTTT.

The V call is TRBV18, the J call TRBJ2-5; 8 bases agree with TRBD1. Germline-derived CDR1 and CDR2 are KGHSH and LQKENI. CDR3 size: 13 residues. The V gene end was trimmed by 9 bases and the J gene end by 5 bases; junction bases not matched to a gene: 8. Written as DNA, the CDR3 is TGTGCCAGTACCGGGACAGGCCGGGAGACCCAGTACTTC. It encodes CASTGTGRETQYF.

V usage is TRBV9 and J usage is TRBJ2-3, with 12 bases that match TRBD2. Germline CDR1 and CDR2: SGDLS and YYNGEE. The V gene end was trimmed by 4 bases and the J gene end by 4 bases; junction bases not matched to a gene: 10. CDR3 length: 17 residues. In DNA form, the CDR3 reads TGTGCCAGCAGCCCGAGGACTAGCGGGGTGGTCGCAGATACGCAGTATTTT. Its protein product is CASSPRTSGVVADTQYF.

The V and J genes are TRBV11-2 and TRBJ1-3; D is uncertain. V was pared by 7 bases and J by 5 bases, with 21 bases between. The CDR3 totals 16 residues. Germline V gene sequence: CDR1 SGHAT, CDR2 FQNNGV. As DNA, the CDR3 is TGTGCCAGCATGCGGGGAATGGGCAGCTACAGAAACACCATATATTTT. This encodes CASMRGMGSYRNTIYF.

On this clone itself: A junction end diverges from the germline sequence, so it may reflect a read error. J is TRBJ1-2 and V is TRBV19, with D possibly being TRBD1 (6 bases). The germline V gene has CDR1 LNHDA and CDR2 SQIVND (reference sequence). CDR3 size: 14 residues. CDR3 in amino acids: CASSIGGTTYPTVF. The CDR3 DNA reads TGTGCCAGTAGTATAGGAGGGACAACGTACCCCACAGTCTTC. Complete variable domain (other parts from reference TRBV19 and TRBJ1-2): DGGITQSPKYLFRKEGQNVTLSCEQNLNHDAMYWYRQDPGQGLRLIYYSQIVNDFQKGDIAEGYSVSREKKESFPLTVTSAQKNPTAFYLCASSIGGTTYPTVFGSGTRLTVV.

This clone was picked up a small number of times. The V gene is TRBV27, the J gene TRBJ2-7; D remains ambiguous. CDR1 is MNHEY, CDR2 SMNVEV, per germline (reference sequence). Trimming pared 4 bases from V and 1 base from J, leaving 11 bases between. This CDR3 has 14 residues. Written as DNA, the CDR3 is TGTGCCAGCAGTTACTGGGCCGGATCCTACGAGCAGTACTTC. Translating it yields CASSYWAGSYEQYF.

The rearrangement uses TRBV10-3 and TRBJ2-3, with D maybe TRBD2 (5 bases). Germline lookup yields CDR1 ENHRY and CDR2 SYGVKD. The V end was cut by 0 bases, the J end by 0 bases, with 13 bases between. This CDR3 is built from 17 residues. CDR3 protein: CAISESPGLASTDTQYF. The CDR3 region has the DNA TGTGCCATCAGTGAGTCGCCCGGACTCGCTAGCACAGATACGCAGTATTTT.

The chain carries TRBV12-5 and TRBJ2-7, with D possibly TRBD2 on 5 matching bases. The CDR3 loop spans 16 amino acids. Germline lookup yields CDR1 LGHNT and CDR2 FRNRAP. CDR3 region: CARDVPLSGLRYEQYF. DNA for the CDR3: TGTGCCAGAGACGTACCTCTATCCGGACTGCGCTACGAGCAGTACTTC.

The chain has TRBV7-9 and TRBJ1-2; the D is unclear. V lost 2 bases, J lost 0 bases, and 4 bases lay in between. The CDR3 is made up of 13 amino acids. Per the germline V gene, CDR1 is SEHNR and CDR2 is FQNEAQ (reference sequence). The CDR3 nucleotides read TGTGCCAGCAGCTTATACACTAACTATGGCTACACCTTC. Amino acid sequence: CASSLYTNYGYTF.

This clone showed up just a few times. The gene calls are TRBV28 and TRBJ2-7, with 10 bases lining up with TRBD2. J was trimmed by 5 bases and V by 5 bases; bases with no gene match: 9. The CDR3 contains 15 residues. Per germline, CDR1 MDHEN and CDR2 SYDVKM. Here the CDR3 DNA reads TGTGCCAGCAGTAAAACTAGCGGGATCTTCCACGAGCAGTACTTC. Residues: CASSKTSGIFHEQYF.

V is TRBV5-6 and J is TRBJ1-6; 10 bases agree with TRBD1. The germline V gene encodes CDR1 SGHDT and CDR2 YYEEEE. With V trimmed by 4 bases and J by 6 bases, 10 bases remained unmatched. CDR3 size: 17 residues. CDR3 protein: CASSTIDRGPSNSPLHF. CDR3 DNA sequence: TGTGCCAGCAGCACCATCGACAGGGGGCCCTCTAATTCACCCCTCCACTTT.

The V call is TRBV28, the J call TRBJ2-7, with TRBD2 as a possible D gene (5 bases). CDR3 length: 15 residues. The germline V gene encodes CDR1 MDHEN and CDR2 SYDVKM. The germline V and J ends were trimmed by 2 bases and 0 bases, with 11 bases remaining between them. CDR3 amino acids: CASSLTATSSYEQYF. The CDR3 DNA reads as TGTGCCAGCAGTTTAACAGCTACTAGCTCCTACGAGCAGTACTTC.

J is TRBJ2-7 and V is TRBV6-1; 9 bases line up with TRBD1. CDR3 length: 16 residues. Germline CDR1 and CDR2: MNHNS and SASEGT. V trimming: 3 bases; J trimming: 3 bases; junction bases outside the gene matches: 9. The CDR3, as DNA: TGTGCCAGCAGTGACCCCTCCGGGACAGGGCTCTACGAGCAGTACTTC. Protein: CASSDPSGTGLYEQYF.

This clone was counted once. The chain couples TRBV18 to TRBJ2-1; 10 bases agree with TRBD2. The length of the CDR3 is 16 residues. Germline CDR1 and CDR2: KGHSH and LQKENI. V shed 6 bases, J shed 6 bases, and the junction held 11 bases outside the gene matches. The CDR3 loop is CASSIAPGTSVNEQFF. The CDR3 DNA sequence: TGTGCCAGCTCGATAGCCCCCGGGACTAGCGTCAATGAGCAGTTCTTC.

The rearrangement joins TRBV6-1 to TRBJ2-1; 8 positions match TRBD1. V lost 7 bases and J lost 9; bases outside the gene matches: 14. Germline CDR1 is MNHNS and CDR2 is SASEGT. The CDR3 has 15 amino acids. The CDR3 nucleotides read TGTGCCAGCAAGATGGGGGCGGCAGGGGGCGGTGAGCAGTTCTTC. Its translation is CASKMGAAGGGEQFF.